What follows are 25 T cell receptor beta chains derived from one specimen sequenced in a study of T cell repertoires in cytomegalovirus infection. TCRdb reprocessed the reads via MiXCR and lists one record per CDR3 protein. This table holds roughly 600,000 distinct CDR3 sequences, 20% to 25% found once. The sequenced material came from CD8+ T cells from PBMCs. All receptors come from a human donor in good health (CMV status not recorded). Some clones in this sample may be carry-over from other donors' samples.

With regard to this clonotype: One base away lies a much larger clone, so this may be a sequencing read error. The chain joins TRBV7-6 to TRBJ2-1; the match to TRBD2 covers 7 bases. This CDR3 spans 15 amino acids. Germline lookup yields CDR1 SGHVS and CDR2 FNYEAQ. The DNA of the CDR3 is TGTGTCAGCAGCTTATGGGAGGGGTCATACAATGAGCAGTTCTTC. The encoded protein is CVSSLWEGSYNEQFF.

This clonotype was counted only a few times. The chain joins TRBV29-1 to TRBJ2-2; possible D gene TRBD2, 5 bases. CDR1 and CDR2 from the germline V gene are SQVTM and ANQGSEA. The germline V and J ends were trimmed by 1 base and 0 bases, with 9 bases remaining between them. The CDR3 has 15 amino acids. As DNA, the CDR3 is TGCAGCGTTGAAGGCTACGGGGCGAACACCGGGGAGCTGTTTTTT. Its translation is CSVEGYGANTGELFF.

This clonotype has a handful of counts. The V and J genes are TRBV7-8 and TRBJ2-3; possible D gene TRBD2, 7 bases. This CDR3 is 18 amino acids long. V gave up 5 bases and J gave up 5 bases, with 26 bases separating them. Germline-derived CDR1 and CDR2 are SGHVS and FQNEAQ. The chain's CDR3 is CASSPSIFGGPAIDTQYF. In nucleotides, the CDR3 is TGTGCCAGCAGCCCCAGTATCTTCGGGGGGCCTGCCATAGATACGCAGTATTTT.

The CDR3 sequence is CSARVRLYSYNEQFF. The CDR3 DNA reads as TGCAGTGCTAGAGTGAGACTATACTCCTACAATGAGCAGTTCTTC. This rearrangement joins TRBV20-1 to TRBJ2-1; possible D gene TRBD2, 5 bases. This CDR3 spans 15 amino acids. The germline V and J ends were trimmed by 1 base and 0 bases, with 10 bases remaining between them. Germline lookup yields CDR1 DFQATT and CDR2 SNEGSKA (reference sequence).

This clonotype was counted at least ten times. The rearrangement links TRBV6-2 or TRBV6-3 to TRBJ2-1; 14 bases are a match to TRBD2. The trim removed 4 bases at V and 7 bases at J, leaving 6 bases unmatched. In germline, CDR1 is MNHEY, CDR2 SVGEGT. The CDR3 runs 16 residues. Here the CDR3 reads CASSWTSGGRHNEQFF. For the CDR3, the DNA is TGTGCCAGCAGTTGGACTAGCGGGGGGAGACATAATGAGCAGTTCTTC.

This clonotype was counted ten times or more. The gene calls are TRBV7-8 and TRBJ2-1, with 16 bases identical to TRBD2. The germline V gene encodes CDR1 SGHVS and CDR2 FQNEAQ. J lost 6 bases, V lost 5 bases, and 4 bases had no gene match. This CDR3 comprises 16 residues. The CDR3 spells CASSPGLAGGPNEQFF. The CDR3 DNA reads TGTGCCAGCAGCCCGGGACTAGCGGGGGGGCCCAATGAGCAGTTCTTC.

The chain uses TRBV6-4 and TRBJ1-2; unclear D gene. Per the germline V gene, CDR1 is MRHNA and CDR2 is SNTAGT. The CDR3 covers 15 residues. The V and J ends lost 3 bases and 7 bases respectively, with 18 bases between them. The CDR3 DNA reads TGTGCCAGCAGTGAAAGGGATCCACCCCTTCGTGGCTACACCTTC. It codes for CASSERDPPLRGYTF.

This chain connects TRBV19 to TRBJ1-1; 7 bases line up with TRBD1. V trimming: 5 bases; J trimming: 2 bases; junction bases outside the gene matches: 14. The germline CDR1 and CDR2 sequences are LNHDA and SQIVND (reference sequence). This CDR3 contains 17 residues. CDR3 in amino acids: CASSSLRQGTSNTEAFF. The DNA for the CDR3 is TGTGCCAGTAGTTCCCTCCGACAGGGTACTTCTAACACTGAAGCTTTCTTT.

This chain connects TRBV7-3 to TRBJ2-1; 7 nucleotides line up with TRBD1. Trimming took 5 bases from V and 1 from J; bases not matched to a gene: 8. CDR1 SGHTA and CDR2 FQGTGA come from the germline V gene. This CDR3 is 16 amino acids long. The CDR3 protein is CASSPLGTASYNEQFF. In DNA, the CDR3 is TGTGCCAGCAGCCCCCTCGGGACAGCATCCTACAATGAGCAGTTCTTC.

This chain uses TRBV4-2 with TRBJ2-5; TRBD1 is a possible D gene (6 bases). The V gene lost 4 bases and the J gene lost 4 bases, with 13 bases spanning the gap. The CDR3 has 14 amino acids. The germline gives CDR1 LGHNA, CDR2 YNFKEQ. The CDR3 region is CASSPPRGGETQYF. DNA for the CDR3: TGTGCCAGCAGCCCCCCCCGAGGGGGAGAGACCCAGTACTTC.

In its sample, this clonotype was seen a few times. The chain employs TRBV4-1 and TRBJ2-5; 7 positions match TRBD1. The CDR3 loop spans 15 amino acids. After removal of 4 bases from V and 4 bases from J, the junction contained 9 bases not matched to a gene. Germline loops: CDR1 MGHRA, CDR2 YSYEKL. CDR3 sequence: CASSPRTGWGETQYF. The CDR3, as DNA: TGCGCCAGCAGCCCCCGGACAGGCTGGGGAGAGACCCAGTACTTC.

The V and J genes are TRBV20-1 and TRBJ1-4; D not resolved. Germline V lookup: CDR1 DFQATT, CDR2 SNEGSKA (reference sequence). V lost 3 bases to trimming and J lost 5 bases, with 10 bases between them. There are 13 residues in the CDR3. The DNA for the CDR3 is TGCAGTGCTAGGCTCCCGGGAAATGAAAAACTGTTTTTT. It codes for CSARLPGNEKLFF.

The rearrangement uses TRBV10-3 and TRBJ2-2; possibly TRBD2 for D (6 bases). This CDR3 has 13 amino acids. The V end lost 3 bases, the J end lost 10 bases, and 12 bases lay between the germline ends. The germline gives CDR1 ENHRY, CDR2 SYGVKD. The CDR3 DNA reads as TGTGCCATCAGTGAATTAGCGGCGACGGAGCTGTTTTTT. It yields the protein CAISELAATELFF.

This clonotype has just a few counts. The chain joins TRBV10-3 to TRBJ2-1; the D gene is possibly TRBD1 (6 bases). Trimming took off 2 bases at V and 4 bases at J, with 15 bases between the two ends. Per germline, CDR1 ENHRY and CDR2 SYGVKD. This CDR3 contains 16 residues. The CDR3 sequence: CAISEGGRGFYNEQFF. The CDR3 coding sequence is TGTGCCATCAGTGAGGGGGGCAGGGGTTTTTACAATGAGCAGTTCTTC.

In its sample, this clonotype was seen many times. CDR3 DNA: TGCAGTGCTAGAGATTGGAGGACAGGGACTCCCTACGAGCAGTACTTC. It yields the protein CSARDWRTGTPYEQYF. J is TRBJ2-7 and V is TRBV20-1; TRBD1 aligns across 8 bases. The CDR3 is made up of 16 amino acids. The germline CDR1 and CDR2 sequences are DFQATT and SNEGSKA (reference sequence). With V trimmed by 0 bases and J by 2 bases, 9 bases remained unmatched.

This clonotype was seen a single time. Possible read error: a much larger clone is one base away. The gene calls are TRBV7-4 and TRBJ2-1; D is unclear. Germline CDR1 reads SGHVT; CDR2 reads SQSDAQ. The CDR3 runs to 13 residues. CDR3 protein: CTSSPSIRAEQFF. CDR3 in DNA: TGTACCAGCAGCCCTTCTATAAGGGCCGAGCAGTTCTTC. The variable domain in full, with the rest retrieved from reference TRBV7-4 and TRBJ2-1, is GAGVSQSPRYKVAKRGRDVALRCDSISGHVTLYWYRQTLGQGSEVLTYSQSDAQRDKSGRPSGRFSAERPERSVSTLKIQRTEQGDSAVYLCTSSPSIRAEQFFGPGTRLTVL.

In this sample, this clonotype turned up a few times. The chain has TRBV28 and TRBJ2-7; TRBD1 is a possible D gene (5 bases). CDR1 and CDR2 from the germline V gene are MDHEN and SYDVKM. V gave up 5 bases and J gave up 0 bases, with 14 bases separating them. The CDR3 runs 15 residues. CDR3 bases: TGTGCCAGCAGTCCCGGACACGAATTCTCCTACGAGCAGTACGTC. Its translation is CASSPGHEFSYEQYV.

The chain uses TRBV12-3 or TRBV12-4 and TRBJ2-6; D is perhaps TRBD1 or TRBD2 (9 bases each). This CDR3 has 19 residues. V gave up 5 bases and J gave up 3 bases, with 23 bases separating them. The CDR3 nucleotides read TGTGCCAGCAGTCCCGGGACAGGGAGCGGGGGGAATGGGGCCAACGTCCTGACTTTC. Translation: CASSPGTGSGGNGANVLTF.

This chain joins TRBV20-1 and TRBJ2-4, with 9 bases lining up with TRBD1. The CDR3 spans 15 residues. From germline, CDR1 is DFQATT and CDR2 SNEGSKA (reference sequence). J was trimmed by 6 bases and V by 3 bases; bases with no gene match: 9. The DNA for the CDR3 is TGCAGTGCTAGGACCGGGACAGGGTACGGAAACATTCAGTACTTC. It is translated as CSARTGTGYGNIQYF.

This clonotype was recorded many times. The V and J genes are TRBV20-1 and TRBJ2-1, with 10 bases lining up with TRBD1. The germline V gene encodes CDR1 DFQATT and CDR2 SNEGSKA (reference sequence). V was pared by 1 base and J by 9 bases, with 6 bases of the junction left unmatched. This CDR3 spans 14 amino acids. CDR3 sequence (DNA): TGCAGTGCTAGAGTCGGACAGGGGGTTACTGAGCAGTTCTTC. It translates to CSARVGQGVTEQFF.

J is TRBJ2-5 and V is TRBV20-1; TRBD2 might be the D (6 bases). The germline V gene has CDR1 DFQATT and CDR2 SNEGSKA (reference sequence). The V gene lost 0 bases and the J gene lost 7 bases, with 21 bases spanning the gap. The length of the CDR3 is 16 residues. The CDR3 protein is CSARDPRDFPKGTQYF. CDR3 sequence (DNA): TGCAGTGCTAGAGATCCCCGGGACTTTCCTAAGGGGACCCAGTACTTC.

Only a few counts were recorded for this clonotype. This sequence joins TRBV15 and TRBJ1-1; D gene ambiguous. Germline assignment: CDR1 LNHNV and CDR2 YYDKDF (reference sequence). CDR3 size: 14 residues. Trimming removed 5 bases at V and 0 bases at J, with 10 bases between. CDR3 sequence reads: CATSSQRLNTEAFF. In DNA form, the CDR3 reads TGTGCCACCAGCTCTCAAAGACTGAACACTGAAGCTTTCTTT.

The sample holds many counts of this clonotype. J is TRBJ1-2 and V is TRBV7-9; 7 bases are shared with TRBD1. Germline lookup yields CDR1 SEHNR and CDR2 FQNEAQ (reference sequence). The CDR3 spans 18 residues. The junction had 17 bases not matched to a gene; V was cut back by 4 bases and J by 3 bases. CDR3 residues: CASSSPVLRGQAHYGYTF. Written as DNA, the CDR3 is TGTGCCAGCAGCTCCCCCGTGTTAAGAGGACAGGCGCACTATGGCTACACCTTC.

In this sample, this clonotype turned up many times. V usage is TRBV7-9 and J usage is TRBJ2-4; D ambiguous. Germline V lookup: CDR1 SEHNR, CDR2 FQNEAQ (reference sequence). Trimming removed 5 bases from V and 7 bases from J, with 6 bases in between. The CDR3 contains 11 residues. The CDR3 loop reads CASSPANIQYF. For the CDR3, the DNA is TGTGCCAGCAGCCCGGCTAACATTCAGTACTTC. Full variable domain (missing parts from reference TRBV7-9 and TRBJ2-4): DTGVSQNPRHKITKRGQNVTFRCDPISEHNRLYWYRQTLGQGPEFLTYFQNEAQLEKSRLLSDRFSAERPKGSFSTLEIQRTEQGDSAMYLCASSPANIQYFGAGTRLSVL.

This clonotype was counted many times. V usage is TRBV7-2 and J usage is TRBJ2-1, with TRBD2 matching 7 bases. The J segment lost 1 base and the V segment lost 4 bases, leaving 4 bases of the junction unmatched. Germline CDR1 and CDR2: SGHTA and FQGNSA. The CDR3 contains 15 residues. The CDR3 DNA follows: TGTGCCAGCAGCTCCCGGGAGGCTTCCTACAATGAGCAGTTCTTC. Its translation: CASSSREASYNEQFF.